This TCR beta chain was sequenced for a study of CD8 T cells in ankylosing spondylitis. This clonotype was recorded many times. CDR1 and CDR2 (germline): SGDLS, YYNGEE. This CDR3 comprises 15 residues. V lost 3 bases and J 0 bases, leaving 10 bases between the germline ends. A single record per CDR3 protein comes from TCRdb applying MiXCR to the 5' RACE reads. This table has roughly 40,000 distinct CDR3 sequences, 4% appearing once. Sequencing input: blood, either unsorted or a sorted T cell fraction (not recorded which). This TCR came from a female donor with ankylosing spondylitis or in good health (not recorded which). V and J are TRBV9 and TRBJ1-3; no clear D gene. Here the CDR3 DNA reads TGTGCCAGCAGCGAGGACCTCATCTCTGGAAACACCATATATTTT. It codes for CASSEDLISGNTIYF.